Below, one TCR beta chain is given with its context. Its antigen is not known. This entry comes from a study of T cell responses to AZD1222 COVID-19 vaccine. Notes on the study in general: Elevations in Spike-specific TCR breadth and depth followed administration of two AZD1222 doses.

Germline V gives CDR1 MNHEY, CDR2 SVGAGI. The V gene end was trimmed by 6 bases and the J gene end by 4 bases; junction bases not matched to a gene: 6. The CDR3 is 14 amino acids. TCRdb's table, derived via immunoSEQ multiplex PCR, lists solely in-frame clones and lacks some. The data hold more than 100,000 clones, with roughly 89% observed a single time. The chain couples TRBV6-5 to TRBJ1-1, with 9 bases aligning to TRBD1. The sample consisted of peripheral blood, taken on day 0 of AZD1222 vaccination. The source is an adult in good health. CDR3 sequence reads: CASSPSTGGTEAFF. CDR3 nucleotides: TGTGCCAGCAGCCCATCGACAGGGGGCACTGAAGCTTTCTTT.